The next 26 T cell receptor beta chains were all read from a single sample in a study of cytomegalovirus exposure and HLA in healthy donors. Both 60 Vbeta primers and 13 Jbeta primers went into the PCR. Sequencing was performed with immunoSEQ multiplex PCR; in TCRdb, only in-frame clones are kept and a portion is missing. The sample records fewer than 200,000 clones, less than 80% being singletons. Sample: PBMCs. Receptor source: a middle-aged woman in good health and CMV-seronegative.

For the CDR3, the DNA is TGTGCCATCAGTGAGCCTGACAGGGGGCACGAGCAGTACTTC. Its protein product is CAISEPDRGHEQYF. The chain couples TRBV10-3 to TRBJ2-5, with 10 bases aligning to TRBD1. The end of the DNA is better explained by TRBJ2-7, so the J call may be wrong. In germline, CDR1 is ENHRY, CDR2 SYGVKD. The CDR3 runs 14 residues.

In regard to this clone: The junction does not match germline at one end; this may be a read error. This sequence joins TRBV28 and TRBJ1-2; 9 bases fit TRBD1. There are 12 residues in the CDR3. CDR1 and CDR2 from the germline V gene are MDHEN and SYDVKM. This CDR3 reads CASSPGTGRQNF. The CDR3 coding sequence is TGTGCCAGCAGCCCAGGGACAGGGCGGCAAAACTTC.

The rearrangement links TRBV6-1 to TRBJ2-5; 7 positions agree with TRBD2. V was clipped by 4 bases and J by 5 bases; unmatched bases: 13. This CDR3 contains 16 residues. The germline CDR1 and CDR2 sequences are MNHNS and SASEGT. The CDR3 region has the DNA TGTGCCAGCAGTGGCCCGGGGCTACTAGCGAGGGAGACCCAGTACTTC. Translated: CASSGPGLLARETQYF.

The V gene is TRBV13, the J gene TRBJ1-2; 7 nucleotides align to TRBD1. V was pared by 1 base and J by 6 bases, with 2 bases of the junction left unmatched. This CDR3 is built from 13 residues. CDR1 and CDR2 from the germline V gene are PRHDT and FYEKMQ (reference sequence). The CDR3: CASSLEQGNGYTF. CDR3 DNA: TGTGCCAGCAGCTTAGAACAGGGGAATGGCTACACCTTC. The variable domain in full, with the rest retrieved from reference TRBV13 and TRBJ1-2, is AAGVIQSPRHLIKEKRETATLKCYPIPRHDTVYWYQQGPGQDPQFLISFYEKMQSDKGSIPDRFSAQQFSDYHSELNMSSLELGDSALYFCASSLEQGNGYTFGSGTRLTVV.

The V call is TRBV15, the J call TRBJ1-1; D ambiguous. V was shortened by 5 bases and J by 10 bases, with 14 bases between the two germline ends. The V gene's germline CDR1 is LNHNV and CDR2 YYDKDF (reference sequence). The CDR3 length is 12 residues. The CDR3 is CATSSPGKGAFF. CDR3 DNA: TGTGCCACCAGCTCCCCAGGCAAAGGAGCTTTCTTT.

V and J are TRBV28 and TRBJ1-1; 8 bases are a match to TRBD1. Germline trimming cut 2 bases from V and 7 bases from J; bases unmatched to any gene: 9. The CDR3 has 15 amino acids. From germline, CDR1 is MDHEN and CDR2 SYDVKM. CDR3 nucleotide sequence: TGTGCCAGCAGTTTAGCGGCAGGGGGCTGGGGTGAAGCTTTCTTT. This gives the protein CASSLAAGGWGEAFF.

The V gene is TRBV13, the J gene TRBJ2-7, with 7 bases matching TRBD2. Germline V CDR1 and CDR2: PRHDT, FYEKMQ (reference sequence). V was clipped by 5 bases and J by 1 base; unmatched bases: 5. CDR3 length equals 14 residues. The CDR3 sequence is CASSLGGSSYEQYF. CDR3 nucleotide sequence: TGTGCCAGCAGCCTCGGGGGGAGTTCCTACGAGCAGTACTTC. Full variable domain (remainder filled in from reference TRBV13 and TRBJ2-7): AAGVIQSPRHLIKEKRETATLKCYPIPRHDTVYWYQQGPGQDPQFLISFYEKMQSDKGSIPDRFSAQQFSDYHSELNMSSLELGDSALYFCASSLGGSSYEQYFGPGTRLTVT.

The chain combines TRBV19 with TRBJ2-2, with D unresolved. The germline V gene encodes CDR1 LNHDA and CDR2 SQIVND (reference sequence). The CDR3 loop spans 14 amino acids. Trimming removed 7 bases at V and 5 bases at J, with 14 bases between. The CDR3 region has the DNA TGTGCCAGTATTCCATTCCCTAATACCGGGGAGCTGTTTTTT. Its protein product is CASIPFPNTGELFF.

This chain joins TRBV27 and TRBJ2-5, with TRBD2 matching 9 bases. V was pared by 2 bases and J by 5 bases, with 9 bases of the junction left unmatched. CDR3 size: 16 residues. Germline V gives CDR1 MNHEY, CDR2 SMNVEV (reference sequence). The CDR3 spells CASSLGPAGGRETQYF. As DNA, the CDR3 is TGTGCCAGCAGTTTAGGGCCAGCGGGAGGACGGGAGACCCAGTACTTC.

The chain links TRBV6-5 to TRBJ2-1; a weak D match, TRBD1 (6 bases). V was clipped by 2 bases and J by 9 bases, with 17 bases between them. There are 15 residues in the CDR3. CDR1 is MNHEY and CDR2 is SVGAGI in the germline V gene. The CDR3 nucleotides are TGTGCCAGCAGTTACCGACCTACAGGGTTGGGTGAGCAGTTCTTC. It specifies CASSYRPTGLGEQFF.

The rearrangement links TRBV18 to TRBJ2-3; TRBD1 aligns across 11 bases. With V trimmed by 0 bases and J by 4 bases, 0 bases remained unmatched. This CDR3 has 15 amino acids. Germline V CDR1 and CDR2: KGHSH, LQKENI. CDR3 nucleotide sequence: TGTGCCAGCTCACCACCGGGACAGGGGGCAGATACGCAGTATTTT. Its translation is CASSPPGQGADTQYF.

This clone came up a few times. This chain uses TRBV5-1 with TRBJ1-4; D call uncertain. Germline CDR1 reads SGHRS; CDR2 reads YFSETQ. The CDR3 spans 14 residues. The germline V and J ends were trimmed by 0 bases and 10 bases, with 13 bases remaining between them. The CDR3 region is CASSLEPGEGKLFF. The DNA of the CDR3 is TGCGCCAGCAGCTTGGAACCCGGCGAGGGAAAACTGTTTTTT.

The chain carries TRBV5-1 and TRBJ2-1; 11 bases agree with TRBD2. The CDR3 loop spans 14 amino acids. Trimming cost V 5 bases and J 7 bases; bases outside gene matches: 5. Germline CDR1 and CDR2: SGHRS and YFSETQ. CDR3 coding DNA: TGCGCCAGCAGGGCCCTAGCGGGGGGAAATGAGCAGTTCTTC. Its protein product is CASRALAGGNEQFF.

V usage is TRBV30 and J usage is TRBJ1-5, with 10 nucleotides matching TRBD1. Per germline, CDR1 GTSNPN and CDR2 SVGIG (reference sequence). The CDR3 extends over 14 amino acids. J gave up 8 bases and V 2 bases, and 6 bases lay outside the gene matches. CDR3 DNA: TGTGCCTGGAGTCGGGACAGGGGAAAAAAGCCCCAGCATTTT. This translates into CAWSRDRGKKPQHF. The whole variable domain, remainder taken from reference TRBV30 and TRBJ1-5, is SQTIHQWPATLVQPVGSPLSLECTVEGTSNPNLYWYRQAAGRGLQLLFYSVGIGQISSEVPQNLSASRPQDRQFILSSKKLLLSDSGFYLCAWSRDRGKKPQHFGDGTRLSIL.

Regarding this clone: Mismatch with germline at one junction end may stem from a read error. Other DNA sequences in the same sample also yield this CDR3. The genes are TRBV5-1 and TRBJ1-4; tentatively, D is TRBD1 (6 bases). Germline values: CDR1 SGHRS, CDR2 YFSETQ. This CDR3 is 15 amino acids long. The CDR3 coding sequence is TGCGCCAGTAGCTTGGGGGCAACCTCGAATGAAAAACTGTTTTTT. Encoded protein: CASSLGATSNEKLFF.

The chain couples TRBV27 to TRBJ1-2; 7 bases line up with TRBD1. V lost 5 bases and J lost 6; bases outside the gene matches: 15. CDR1 is MNHEY and CDR2 is SMNVEV in the germline V gene (reference sequence). CDR3 length equals 16 residues. CDR3 region: CASSAVRGGAKDGYTF. CDR3 sequence (DNA): TGTGCCAGCAGTGCAGTGAGAGGGGGCGCCAAGGATGGCTACACCTTC.

J is TRBJ2-3 and V is TRBV27; tentative D call: TRBD2 (5 bases). Trimming left V 9 bases short and J 4 bases short, with 17 bases between. The CDR3 length is 14 residues. Germline V gene lookup returns CDR1 MNHEY and CDR2 SMNVEV (reference sequence). CDR3 DNA: TGTGCCAGTTCCCGAGAGGGCTGGCCAGATACGCAGTATTTT. Protein: CASSREGWPDTQYF.

In its sample, this clone was seen a few times. The sample has other DNA sequences that encode this CDR3 too. This chain joins TRBV19 and TRBJ2-7; D might be TRBD1 (6 bases). The V end lost 4 bases, the J end lost 4 bases, and 8 bases lay between the germline ends. CDR3 length: 12 residues. The germline V gene has CDR1 LNHDA and CDR2 SQIVND (reference sequence). The CDR3 bases are TGTGCCAGTAGTACACAGGGATACGAGCAGTACTTC. Amino acid sequence: CASSTQGYEQYF.

This sequence joins TRBV4-2 and TRBJ1-2; TRBD1 agrees at 8 bases. The CDR3 totals 14 residues. Per germline, CDR1 LGHNA and CDR2 YNFKEQ. Trimming removed 0 bases from V and 8 bases from J; junction bases left unmatched: 5. CDR3 in DNA: TGTGCCAGCAGCCAAGAGACAGGGGCGACGGGCTACACCTTC. Protein sequence: CASSQETGATGYTF.

This clone was counted a single time. The CDR3 loop is CASRGDTLKTHGYTF. CDR3 coding DNA: TGTGCCAGCAGGGGAGACACCCTCAAGACCCATGGCTACACCTTC. The chain employs TRBV6-1 and TRBJ1-2; the D is unclear. The V gene lost 6 bases and the J gene lost 6 bases, with 20 bases spanning the gap. Germline CDR1 MNHNS, CDR2 SASEGT. The CDR3 contains 15 residues.

This CDR3 reads CASSLEATTYNSPLHF. DNA of the CDR3: TGCGCCAGCAGCTTGGAGGCGACTACTTATAATTCACCCCTCCACTTT. This rearrangement joins TRBV5-1 to TRBJ1-6; D uncertain. Trimming left V 0 bases short and J 4 bases short, with 11 bases between. The germline V gene encodes CDR1 SGHRS and CDR2 YFSETQ. The CDR3 covers 16 residues. Supplemented by reference TRBV5-1 and TRBJ1-6, the full variable domain reads KAGVTQTPRYLIKTRGQQVTLSCSPISGHRSVSWYQQTPGQGLQFLFEYFSETQRNKGNFPGRFSGRQFSNSRSEMNVSTLELGDSALYLCASSLEATTYNSPLHFGNGTRLTVT.

The chain carries TRBV5-4 and TRBJ2-5; 8 positions match TRBD2. J gave up 4 bases and V 1 base, and 6 bases lay outside the gene matches. There are 15 residues in the CDR3. Germline-derived CDR1 and CDR2 are SGHNT and YYREEE (reference sequence). CDR3 loop: CASSLRGGLRETQYF. CDR3 nucleotide sequence: TGTGCCAGCAGCTTGCGGGGGGGGCTGAGAGAGACCCAGTACTTC.

The chain joins TRBV11-3 to TRBJ2-7; TRBD1 is a possible D gene (5 bases). CDR1 and CDR2 from the germline V gene are SGHNT and YENEEA. The CDR3 is 13 residues long. V lost 5 bases, J lost 3 bases, and 11 bases lay in between. The CDR3 sequence is CASSTRQIYEQYF. In nucleotides, the CDR3 is TGTGCCAGCAGCACCCGACAGATCTACGAGCAGTACTTC.

J is TRBJ1-1 and V is TRBV7-9; no definite D call. Germline V gives CDR1 SEHNR, CDR2 FQNEAQ (reference sequence). V was clipped by 2 bases and J by 1 base, with 11 bases between them. The CDR3 consists of 15 residues. The CDR3 is CASSLISGENTEAFF. As DNA, the CDR3 is TGTGCCAGCAGCTTAATTTCTGGAGAGAACACTGAAGCTTTCTTT.

This clone was counted a single time. This sequence joins TRBV5-1 and TRBJ1-2, with a possible D match to TRBD1 (6 bases). The CDR3 spans 17 residues. In germline, CDR1 is SGHRS, CDR2 YFSETQ. The germline V and J ends were trimmed by 0 bases and 2 bases, with 17 bases remaining between them. The CDR3 DNA reads TGCGCCAGCAGCTTGGTAGCCGGGGGGGACATGAACTATGGCTACACCTTC. The encoded protein is CASSLVAGGDMNYGYTF.

J is TRBJ1-1 and V is TRBV30, with 9 bases aligning to TRBD1. The germline gives CDR1 GTSNPN, CDR2 SVGIG (reference sequence). The V gene end was trimmed by 4 bases and the J gene end by 0 bases; junction bases not matched to a gene: 9. This CDR3 is 16 amino acids long. The CDR3 is CAWMVGDRAMNTEAFF. The DNA of the CDR3 is TGTGCCTGGATGGTTGGGGACAGGGCTATGAACACTGAAGCTTTCTTT. The full variable domain, with the rest looked up from reference TRBV30 and TRBJ1-1, is SQTIHQWPATLVQPVGSPLSLECTVEGTSNPNLYWYRQAAGRGLQLLFYSVGIGQISSEVPQNLSASRPQDRQFILSSKKLLLSDSGFYLCAWMVGDRAMNTEAFFGQGTRLTVV.